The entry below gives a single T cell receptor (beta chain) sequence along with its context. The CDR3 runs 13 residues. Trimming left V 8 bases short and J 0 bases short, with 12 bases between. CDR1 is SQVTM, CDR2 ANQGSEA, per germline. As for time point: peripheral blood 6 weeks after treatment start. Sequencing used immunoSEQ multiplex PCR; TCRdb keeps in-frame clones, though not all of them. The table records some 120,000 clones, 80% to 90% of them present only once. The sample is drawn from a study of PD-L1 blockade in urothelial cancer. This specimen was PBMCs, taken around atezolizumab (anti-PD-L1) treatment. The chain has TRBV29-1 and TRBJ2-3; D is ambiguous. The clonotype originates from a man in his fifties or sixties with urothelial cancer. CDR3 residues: CSTRVSSTDTQYF. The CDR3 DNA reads TGCAGCACCCGGGTGTCTAGCACAGATACGCAGTATTTT.